These 3 T cell receptor beta chains came from one sample sequenced in a study of Ad26.COV2.S vaccination and SARS-CoV-2 variants. This table comes from immunoSEQ multiplex PCR, and its TCRdb copy is limited to in-frame clones, with some not included. The sample records more than 120,000 clones, roughly 90% being singletons. The input for sequencing was peripheral blood, taken after recovery from COVID-19. These receptors were obtained from a human donor who had recovered from COVID-19.

The J gene is TRBJ2-3, the V gene TRBV29-1, with TRBD2 matching over 12 bases. Germline assignment: CDR1 SQVTM and CDR2 ANQGSEA. J was trimmed by 8 bases and V by 2 bases; bases with no gene match: 11. The CDR3 is 16 amino acids. The chain's CDR3 is CSVEFQTSGGGGTQYF. CDR3 in DNA: TGCAGCGTTGAATTCCAGACTAGCGGGGGAGGGGGTACGCAGTATTTT.

The chain has TRBV30 and TRBJ1-3; TRBD1 is a possible D gene (5 bases). Germline V gene data show CDR1 as GTSNPN and CDR2 as SVGIG (reference sequence). The ends were cut back, 5 bases at V and 5 bases at J, with 16 bases in the middle. This CDR3 has 14 residues. The CDR3 bases are TGTGCCTGGTCCCGGGACTCCCCTCGAAACACCATATATTTT. It specifies CAWSRDSPRNTIYF.

This chain joins TRBV20-1 and TRBJ2-1; weak D call: TRBD2 (5 bases). Per the germline V gene, CDR1 is DFQATT and CDR2 is SNEGSKA (reference sequence). CDR3 length: 11 amino acids. The V end lost 5 bases, the J end lost 11 bases, and 13 bases lay between the germline ends. The CDR3 sequence is CSASGLGKQFF. The DNA for the CDR3 is TGCAGTGCTTCCGGACTCGGAAAGCAGTTCTTC.